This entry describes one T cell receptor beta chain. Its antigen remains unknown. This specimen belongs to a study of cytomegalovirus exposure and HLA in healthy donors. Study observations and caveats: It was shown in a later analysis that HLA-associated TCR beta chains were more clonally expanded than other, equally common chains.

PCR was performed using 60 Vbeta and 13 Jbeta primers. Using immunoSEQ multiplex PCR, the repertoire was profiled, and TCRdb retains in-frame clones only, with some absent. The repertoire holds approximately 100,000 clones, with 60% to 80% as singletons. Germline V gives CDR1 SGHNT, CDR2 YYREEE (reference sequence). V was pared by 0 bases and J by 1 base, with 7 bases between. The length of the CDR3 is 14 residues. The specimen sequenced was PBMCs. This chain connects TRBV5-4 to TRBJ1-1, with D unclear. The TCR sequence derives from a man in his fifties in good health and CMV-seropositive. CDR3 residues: CASSLAGGNTEAFF. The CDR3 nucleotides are TGTGCCAGCAGCTTGGCCGGAGGGAACACTGAAGCTTTCTTT. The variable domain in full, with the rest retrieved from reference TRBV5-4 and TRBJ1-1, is ETGVTQSPTHLIKTRGQQVTLRCSSQSGHNTVSWYQQALGQGPQFIFQYYREEENGRGNFPPRFSGLQFPNYSSELNVNALELDDSALYLCASSLAGGNTEAFFGQGTRLTVV.